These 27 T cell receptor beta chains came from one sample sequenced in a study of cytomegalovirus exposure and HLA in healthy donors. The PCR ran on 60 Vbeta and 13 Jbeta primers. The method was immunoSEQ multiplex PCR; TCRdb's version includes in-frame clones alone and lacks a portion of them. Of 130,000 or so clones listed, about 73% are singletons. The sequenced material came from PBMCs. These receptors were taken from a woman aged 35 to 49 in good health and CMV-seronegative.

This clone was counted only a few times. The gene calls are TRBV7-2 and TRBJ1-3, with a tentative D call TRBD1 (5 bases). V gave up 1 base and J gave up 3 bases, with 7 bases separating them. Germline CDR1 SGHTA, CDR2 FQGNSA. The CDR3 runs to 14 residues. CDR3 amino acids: CASSLEGVGNTIYF. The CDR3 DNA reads TGTGCCAGCAGCTTAGAAGGGGTTGGAAACACCATATATTTT.

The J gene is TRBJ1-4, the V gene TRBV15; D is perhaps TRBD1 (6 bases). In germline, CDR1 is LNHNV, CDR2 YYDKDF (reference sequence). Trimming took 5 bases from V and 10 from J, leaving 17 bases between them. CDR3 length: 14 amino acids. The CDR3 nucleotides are TGTGCCACCAGCGCGTGGGACACGGTCTCAAAACTGTTTTTT. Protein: CATSAWDTVSKLFF. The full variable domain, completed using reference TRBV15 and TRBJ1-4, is DAMVIQNPRYQVTQFGKPVTLSCSQTLNHNVMYWYQQKSSQAPKLLFHYYDKDFNNEADTPDNFQSRRPNTSFCFLDIRSPGLGDTAMYLCATSAWDTVSKLFFGSGTQLSVL.

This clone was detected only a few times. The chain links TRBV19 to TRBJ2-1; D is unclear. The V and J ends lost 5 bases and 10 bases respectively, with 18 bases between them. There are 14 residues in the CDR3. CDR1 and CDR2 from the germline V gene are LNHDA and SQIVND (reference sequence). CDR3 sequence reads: CASSPGSLVWEQFF. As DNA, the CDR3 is TGTGCCAGTAGTCCCGGTTCGCTAGTTTGGGAGCAGTTCTTC.

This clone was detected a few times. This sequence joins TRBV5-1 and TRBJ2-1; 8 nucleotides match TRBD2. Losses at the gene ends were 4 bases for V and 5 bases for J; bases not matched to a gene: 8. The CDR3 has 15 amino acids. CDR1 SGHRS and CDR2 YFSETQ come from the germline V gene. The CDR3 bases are TGCGCCAGCAGCCAGGGACTAGGTGCCAACAATGAGCAGTTCTTC. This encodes CASSQGLGANNEQFF.

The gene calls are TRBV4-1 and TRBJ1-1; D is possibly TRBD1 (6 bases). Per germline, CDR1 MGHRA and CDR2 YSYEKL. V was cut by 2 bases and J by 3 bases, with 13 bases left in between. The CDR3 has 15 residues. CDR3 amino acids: CASSQLLGGDTEAFF. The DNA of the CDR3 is TGCGCCAGCAGCCAATTGTTAGGGGGGGACACTGAAGCTTTCTTT.

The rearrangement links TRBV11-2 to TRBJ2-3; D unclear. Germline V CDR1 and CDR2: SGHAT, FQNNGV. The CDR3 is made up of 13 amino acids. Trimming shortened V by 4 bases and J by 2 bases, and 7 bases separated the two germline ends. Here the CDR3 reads CASSSELTDTQYF. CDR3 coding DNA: TGTGCCAGCAGCTCGGAGCTCACAGATACGCAGTATTTT.

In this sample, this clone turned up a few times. CDR3 sequence (DNA): TGTGCCAGCAGCGCAGCCACAGGGGGCGGGGAGACCCAGTACTTC. This translates into CASSAATGGGETQYF. V usage is TRBV13 and J usage is TRBJ2-5, with TRBD1 matching 9 bases. This CDR3 spans 15 amino acids. The germline CDR1 and CDR2 sequences are PRHDT and FYEKMQ (reference sequence). The ends lost 5 bases at V and 5 bases at J; junction bases unmatched: 9.

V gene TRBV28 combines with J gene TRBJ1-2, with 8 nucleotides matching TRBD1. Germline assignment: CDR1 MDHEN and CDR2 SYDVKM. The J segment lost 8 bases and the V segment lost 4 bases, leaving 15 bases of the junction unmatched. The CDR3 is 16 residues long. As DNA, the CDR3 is TGTGCCAGCAGTTCTGCAGAATTCGACAGGGGAAGAGGCTACACCTTC. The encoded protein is CASSSAEFDRGRGYTF.

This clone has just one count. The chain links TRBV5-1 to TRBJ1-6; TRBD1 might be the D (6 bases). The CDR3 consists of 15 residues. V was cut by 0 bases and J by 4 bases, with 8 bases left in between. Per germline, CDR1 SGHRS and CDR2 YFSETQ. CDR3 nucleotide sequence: TGCGCCAGCAGCTTGGGACAGGCTTATAATTCACCCCTCCACTTT. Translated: CASSLGQAYNSPLHF.

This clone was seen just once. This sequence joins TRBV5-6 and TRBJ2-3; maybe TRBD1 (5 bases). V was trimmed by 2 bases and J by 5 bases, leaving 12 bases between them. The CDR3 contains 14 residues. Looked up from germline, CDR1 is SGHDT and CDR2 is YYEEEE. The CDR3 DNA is TGTGCCAGCAGCTTTTTCAGGGCCCAAGATACGCAGTATTTT. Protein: CASSFFRAQDTQYF.

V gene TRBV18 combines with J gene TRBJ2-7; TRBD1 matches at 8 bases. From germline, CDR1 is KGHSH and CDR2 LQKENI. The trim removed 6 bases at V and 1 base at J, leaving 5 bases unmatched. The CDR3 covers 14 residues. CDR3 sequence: CASSWTGSSYEQYF. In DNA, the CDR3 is TGTGCCAGCTCGTGGACAGGGTCATCCTACGAGCAGTACTTC.

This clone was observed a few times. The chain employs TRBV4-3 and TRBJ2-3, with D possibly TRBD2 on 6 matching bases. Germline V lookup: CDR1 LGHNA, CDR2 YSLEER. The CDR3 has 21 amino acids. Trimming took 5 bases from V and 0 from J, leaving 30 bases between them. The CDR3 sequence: CASSTPKGASEVVFSTDTQYF. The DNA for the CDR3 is TGCGCCAGCAGCACACCCAAGGGTGCTAGCGAGGTCGTTTTTAGCACAGATACGCAGTATTTT.

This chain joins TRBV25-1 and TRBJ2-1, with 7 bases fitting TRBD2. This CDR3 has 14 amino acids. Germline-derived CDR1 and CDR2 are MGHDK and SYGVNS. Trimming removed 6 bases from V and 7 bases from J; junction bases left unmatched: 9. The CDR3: CASSRDYQGNEQFF. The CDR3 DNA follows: TGTGCCAGCAGCAGGGACTACCAAGGGAATGAGCAGTTCTTC. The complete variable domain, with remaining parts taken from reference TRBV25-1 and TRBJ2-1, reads EADIYQTPRYLVIGTGKKITLECSQTMGHDKMYWYQQDPGMELHLIHYSYGVNSTEKGDLSSESTVSRIRTEHFPLTLESARPSHTSQYLCASSRDYQGNEQFFGPGTRLTVL.

The CDR3 DNA reads TGTGCCAGCAGCTTGCTGGGGCACGAGCAGTACTTC. It is translated as CASSLLGHEQYF. The chain carries TRBV5-6 and TRBJ2-7, with D possibly being TRBD1 (5 bases). The CDR3 contains 12 residues. Germline V lookup: CDR1 SGHDT, CDR2 YYEEEE. V lost 1 base to trimming and J lost 5 bases, with 7 bases between them.

CDR3 residues: CASGRTGGNNYGYTF. CDR3 bases: TGTGCCAGCGGTCGTACAGGGGGCAATAACTATGGCTACACCTTC. The chain uses TRBV9 and TRBJ1-2, with 9 positions matching TRBD1. Germline-derived CDR1 and CDR2 are SGDLS and YYNGEE. The CDR3 covers 15 residues. The J segment lost 1 base and the V segment lost 7 bases, leaving 8 bases of the junction unmatched.

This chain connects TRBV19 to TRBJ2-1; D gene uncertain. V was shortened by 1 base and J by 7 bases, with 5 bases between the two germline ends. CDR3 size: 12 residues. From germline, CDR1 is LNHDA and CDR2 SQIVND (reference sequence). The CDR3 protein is CASSIGANEQFF. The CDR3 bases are TGTGCCAGTAGTATAGGAGCTAATGAGCAGTTCTTC.

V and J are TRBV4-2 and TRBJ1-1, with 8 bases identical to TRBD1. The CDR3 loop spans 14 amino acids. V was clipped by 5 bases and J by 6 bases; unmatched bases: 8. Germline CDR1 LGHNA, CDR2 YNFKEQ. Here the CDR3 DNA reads TGTGCCAGCAGCTCTTACAGGGGGACATCTGAAGCTTTCTTT. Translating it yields CASSSYRGTSEAFF.

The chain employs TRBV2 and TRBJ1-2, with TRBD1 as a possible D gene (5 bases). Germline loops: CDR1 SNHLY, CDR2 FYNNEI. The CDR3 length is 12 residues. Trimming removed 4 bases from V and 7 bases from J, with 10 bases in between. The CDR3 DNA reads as TGTGCCAGCAGTGCTCGGGGGGGTGGCTACACCTTC. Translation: CASSARGGGYTF.

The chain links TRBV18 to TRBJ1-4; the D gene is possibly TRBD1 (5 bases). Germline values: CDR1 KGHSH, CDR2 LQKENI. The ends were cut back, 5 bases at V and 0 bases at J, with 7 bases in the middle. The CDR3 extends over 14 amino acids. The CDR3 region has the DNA TGTGCCAGCTCAGGACAAGCAACTAATGAAAAACTGTTTTTT. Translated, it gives CASSGQATNEKLFF.

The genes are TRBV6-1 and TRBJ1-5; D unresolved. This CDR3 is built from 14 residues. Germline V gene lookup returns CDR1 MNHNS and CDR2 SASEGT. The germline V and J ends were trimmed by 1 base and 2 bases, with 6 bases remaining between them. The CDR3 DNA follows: TGTGCCAGCAGTGAAGTGCAGGGCAATCAGCCCCAGCATTTT. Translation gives CASSEVQGNQPQHF.

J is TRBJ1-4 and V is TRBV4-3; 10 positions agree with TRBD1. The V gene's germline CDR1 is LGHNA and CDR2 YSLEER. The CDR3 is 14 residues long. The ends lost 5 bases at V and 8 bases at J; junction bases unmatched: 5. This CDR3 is CASSYRDRGEKLFF. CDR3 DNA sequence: TGCGCCAGCAGCTATCGGGACAGGGGAGAAAAACTGTTTTTT.

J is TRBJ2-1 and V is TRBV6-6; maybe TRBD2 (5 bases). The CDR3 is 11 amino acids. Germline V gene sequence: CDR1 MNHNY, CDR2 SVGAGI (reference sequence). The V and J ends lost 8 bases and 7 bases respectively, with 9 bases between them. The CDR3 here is CASEGRNEQFF. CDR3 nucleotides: TGTGCCAGCGAGGGAAGAAATGAGCAGTTCTTC.

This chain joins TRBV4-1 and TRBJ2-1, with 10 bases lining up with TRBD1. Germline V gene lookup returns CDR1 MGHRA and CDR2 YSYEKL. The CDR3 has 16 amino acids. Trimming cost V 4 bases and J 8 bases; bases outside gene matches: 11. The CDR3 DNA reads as TGCGCCAGCAGCCCGCTGGGGGGACAGGGGCTCTATGAGCAGTTCTTC. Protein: CASSPLGGQGLYEQFF.

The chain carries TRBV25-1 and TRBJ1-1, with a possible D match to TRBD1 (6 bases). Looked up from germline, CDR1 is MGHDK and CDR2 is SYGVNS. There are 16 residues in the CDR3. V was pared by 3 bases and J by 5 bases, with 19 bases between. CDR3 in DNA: TGTGCCAGCAGTGATTTTAGTGGGGGCAGAAGGACTGAAGCTTTCTTT. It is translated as CASSDFSGGRRTEAFF.

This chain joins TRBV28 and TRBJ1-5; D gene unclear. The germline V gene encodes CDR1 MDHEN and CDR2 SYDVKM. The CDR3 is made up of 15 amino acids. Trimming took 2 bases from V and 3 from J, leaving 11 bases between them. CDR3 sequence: CASSLAGRFNQPQHF. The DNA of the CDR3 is TGTGCCAGCAGTTTAGCAGGTCGCTTCAATCAGCCCCAGCATTTT.

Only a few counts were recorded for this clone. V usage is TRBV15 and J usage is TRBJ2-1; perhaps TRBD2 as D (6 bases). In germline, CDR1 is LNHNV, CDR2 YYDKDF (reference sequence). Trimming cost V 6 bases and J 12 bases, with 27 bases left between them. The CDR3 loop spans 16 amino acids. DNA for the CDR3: TGTGCCACCAGGGGAAAGTCTAGCGCGGGGCTCCAAGTGCAGTTCTTC. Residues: CATRGKSSAGLQVQFF.

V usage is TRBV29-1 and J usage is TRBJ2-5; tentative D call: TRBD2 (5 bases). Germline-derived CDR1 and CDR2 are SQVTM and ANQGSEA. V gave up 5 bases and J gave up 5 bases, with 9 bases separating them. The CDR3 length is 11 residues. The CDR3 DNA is TGCAGCGTTCGCGGGCCGGAGACCCAGTACTTC. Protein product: CSVRGPETQYF.